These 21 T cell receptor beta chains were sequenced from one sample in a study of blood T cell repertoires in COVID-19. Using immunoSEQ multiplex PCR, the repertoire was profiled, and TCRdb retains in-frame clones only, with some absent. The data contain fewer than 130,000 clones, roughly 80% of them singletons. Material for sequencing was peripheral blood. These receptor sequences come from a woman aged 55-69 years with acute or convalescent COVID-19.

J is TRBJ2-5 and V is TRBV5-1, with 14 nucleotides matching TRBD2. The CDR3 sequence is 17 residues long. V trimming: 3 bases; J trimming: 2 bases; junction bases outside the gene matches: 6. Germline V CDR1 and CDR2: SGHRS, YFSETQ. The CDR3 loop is CASSSGLAGGTQETQYF. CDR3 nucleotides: TGCGCCAGCAGCTCAGGACTAGCGGGGGGTACACAAGAGACCCAGTACTTC.

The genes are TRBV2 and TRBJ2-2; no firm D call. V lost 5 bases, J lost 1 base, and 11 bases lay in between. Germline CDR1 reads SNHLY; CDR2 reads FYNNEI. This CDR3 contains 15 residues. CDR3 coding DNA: TGTGCCAGCAGTCGTTGGCAGGAGAACACCGGGGAGCTGTTTTTT. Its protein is CASSRWQENTGELFF.

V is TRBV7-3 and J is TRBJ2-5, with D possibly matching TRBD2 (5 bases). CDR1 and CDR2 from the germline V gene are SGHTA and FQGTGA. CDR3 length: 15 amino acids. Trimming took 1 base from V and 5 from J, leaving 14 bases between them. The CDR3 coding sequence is TGTGCCAGCAGCTTAAACCCGGGAACGATTGAGACCCAGTACTTC. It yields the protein CASSLNPGTIETQYF.

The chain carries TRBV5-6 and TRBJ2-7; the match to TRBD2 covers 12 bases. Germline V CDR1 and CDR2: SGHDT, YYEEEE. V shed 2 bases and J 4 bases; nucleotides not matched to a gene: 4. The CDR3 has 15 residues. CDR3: CASSFLLAGGYEQYF. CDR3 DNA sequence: TGTGCCAGCAGCTTCCTACTAGCGGGGGGATACGAGCAGTACTTC.

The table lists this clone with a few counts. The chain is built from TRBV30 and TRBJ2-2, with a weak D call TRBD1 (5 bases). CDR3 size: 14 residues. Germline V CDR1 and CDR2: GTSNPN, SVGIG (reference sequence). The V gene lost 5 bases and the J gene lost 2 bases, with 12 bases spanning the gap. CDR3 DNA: TGTGCCTGGGACGACAGACTCAACACCGGGGAGCTGTTTTTT. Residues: CAWDDRLNTGELFF.

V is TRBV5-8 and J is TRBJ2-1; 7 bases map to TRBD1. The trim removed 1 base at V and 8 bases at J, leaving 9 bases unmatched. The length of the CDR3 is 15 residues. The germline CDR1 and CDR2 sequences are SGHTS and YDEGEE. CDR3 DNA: TGTGCCAGCAGCTTGAAGCAATACAGGGGCGATGAGCAGTTCTTC. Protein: CASSLKQYRGDEQFF.

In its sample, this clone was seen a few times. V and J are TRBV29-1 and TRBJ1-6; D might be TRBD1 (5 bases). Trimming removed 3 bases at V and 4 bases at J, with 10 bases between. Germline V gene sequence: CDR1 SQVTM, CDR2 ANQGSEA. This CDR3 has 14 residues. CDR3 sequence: CSVESAGYNSPLHF. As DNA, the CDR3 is TGCAGCGTTGAGTCGGCAGGGTATAATTCACCCCTCCACTTT.

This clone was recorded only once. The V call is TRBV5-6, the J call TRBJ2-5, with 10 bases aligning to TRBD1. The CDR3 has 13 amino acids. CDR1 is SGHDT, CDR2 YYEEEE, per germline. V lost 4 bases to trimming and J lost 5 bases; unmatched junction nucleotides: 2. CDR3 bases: TGTGCCAGCAGCGCGGACAGGGGGGAGACCCAGTACTTC. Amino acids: CASSADRGETQYF.

The CDR3 DNA reads as TGTGCCAGCAGCTCCCAGGGAATCTTCATGAACACTGAAGCTTTCTTT. It is translated as CASSSQGIFMNTEAFF. The chain combines TRBV11-3 with TRBJ1-1; tentatively, D is TRBD1 (5 bases). The CDR3 is made up of 16 amino acids. Trimming stripped 4 bases from V and 0 bases from J, with 15 bases between. The germline V gene encodes CDR1 SGHNT and CDR2 YENEEA. The entire variable domain, with the rest obtained from reference TRBV11-3 and TRBJ1-1, is as follows: EAGVVQSPRYKIIEKKQPVAFWCNPISGHNTLYWYLQNLGQGPELLIRYENEEAVDDSQLPKDRFSAERLKGVDSTLKIQPAELGDSAVYLCASSSQGIFMNTEAFFGQGTRLTVV.

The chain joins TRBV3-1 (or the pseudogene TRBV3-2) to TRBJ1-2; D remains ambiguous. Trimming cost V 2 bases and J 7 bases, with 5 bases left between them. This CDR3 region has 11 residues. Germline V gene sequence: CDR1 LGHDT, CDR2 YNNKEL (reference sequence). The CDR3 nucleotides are TGTGCCAGCAGCCAATTAGCTGGCTACACCTTC. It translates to CASSQLAGYTF.

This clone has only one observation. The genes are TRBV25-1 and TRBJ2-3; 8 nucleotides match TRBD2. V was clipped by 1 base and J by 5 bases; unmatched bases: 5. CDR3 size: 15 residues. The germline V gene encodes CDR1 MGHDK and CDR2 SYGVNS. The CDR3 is CASSEWAGGQDTQYF. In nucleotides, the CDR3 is TGTGCCAGCAGTGAATGGGCGGGGGGTCAAGATACGCAGTATTTT. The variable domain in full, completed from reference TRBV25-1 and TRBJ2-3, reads EADIYQTPRYLVIGTGKKITLECSQTMGHDKMYWYQQDPGMELHLIHYSYGVNSTEKGDLSSESTVSRIRTEHFPLTLESARPSHTSQYLCASSEWAGGQDTQYFGPGTRLTVL.

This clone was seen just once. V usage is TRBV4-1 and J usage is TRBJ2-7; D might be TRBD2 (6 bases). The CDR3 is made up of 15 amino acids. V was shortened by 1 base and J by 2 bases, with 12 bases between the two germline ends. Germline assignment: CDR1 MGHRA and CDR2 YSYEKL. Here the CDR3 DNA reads TGCGCCAGCAGCCAAGGGCGTGGAGGGGCCTACGAGCAGTACTTC. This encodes CASSQGRGGAYEQYF.

CDR3 in DNA: TGTGCCAGCAGTTACTCTAGAGATACGCAGTATTTT. Translation gives CASSYSRDTQYF. The chain joins TRBV6-2 or TRBV6-3 to TRBJ2-3; unclear D gene. The germline gives CDR1 MNHEY, CDR2 SVGEGT. Trimming removed 0 bases at V and 5 bases at J, with 3 bases between. The CDR3 spans 12 residues.

CDR3 sequence (DNA): TGTGCCACCAGCAGAAGAGATAGCAATCAGCCCCAGCATTTT. Its translation: CATSRRDSNQPQHF. This chain links TRBV15 with TRBJ1-5, with D unclear. CDR1 and CDR2 from the germline V gene are LNHNV and YYDKDF (reference sequence). Trimming pared 2 bases from V and 0 bases from J, leaving 5 bases between. The length of the CDR3 is 14 residues.

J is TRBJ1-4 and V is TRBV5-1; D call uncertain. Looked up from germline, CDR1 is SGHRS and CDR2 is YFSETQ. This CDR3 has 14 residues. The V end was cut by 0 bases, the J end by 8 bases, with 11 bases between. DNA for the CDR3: TGCGCCAGCAGCTTGGCCGTTTCGGGAGAAAAACTGTTTTTT. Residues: CASSLAVSGEKLFF.

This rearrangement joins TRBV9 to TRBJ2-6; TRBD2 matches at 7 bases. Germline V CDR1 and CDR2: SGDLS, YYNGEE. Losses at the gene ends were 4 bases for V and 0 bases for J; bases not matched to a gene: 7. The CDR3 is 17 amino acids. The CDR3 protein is CASSPRGGSSGANVLTF. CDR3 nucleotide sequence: TGTGCCAGCAGCCCCCGGGGCGGGAGCTCTGGGGCCAACGTCCTGACTTTC. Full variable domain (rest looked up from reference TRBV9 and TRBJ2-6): DSGVTQTPKHLITATGQRVTLRCSPRSGDLSVYWYQQSLDQGLQFLIQYYNGEERAKGNILERFSAQQFPDLHSELNLSSLELGDSALYFCASSPRGGSSGANVLTFGAGSRLTVL.

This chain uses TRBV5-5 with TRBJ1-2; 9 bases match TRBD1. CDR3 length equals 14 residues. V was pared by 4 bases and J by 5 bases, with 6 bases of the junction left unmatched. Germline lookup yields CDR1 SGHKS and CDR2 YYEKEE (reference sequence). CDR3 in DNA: TGTGCCAGCAGCCCATGGGACAGGGTTTATGGCTACACCTTC. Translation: CASSPWDRVYGYTF.

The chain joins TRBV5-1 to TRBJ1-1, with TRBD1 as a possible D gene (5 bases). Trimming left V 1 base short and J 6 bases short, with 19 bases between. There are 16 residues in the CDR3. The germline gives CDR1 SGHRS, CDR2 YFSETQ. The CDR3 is CASSLSFEAGSPEAFF. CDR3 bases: TGCGCCAGCAGCTTGTCTTTTGAGGCAGGGTCCCCTGAAGCTTTCTTT.

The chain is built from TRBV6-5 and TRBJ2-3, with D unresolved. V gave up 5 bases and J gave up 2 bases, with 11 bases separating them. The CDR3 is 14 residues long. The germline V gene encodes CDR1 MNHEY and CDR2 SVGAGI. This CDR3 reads CASSPSRITDTQYF. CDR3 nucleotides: TGTGCCAGCAGTCCTTCTAGGATCACAGATACGCAGTATTTT.

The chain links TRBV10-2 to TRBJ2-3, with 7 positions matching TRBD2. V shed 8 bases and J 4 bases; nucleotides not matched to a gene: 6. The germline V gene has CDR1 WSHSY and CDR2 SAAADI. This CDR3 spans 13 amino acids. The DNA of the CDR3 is TGCGCCAGCGCTGGGACTATTGCAGATACGCAGTATTTT. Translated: CASAGTIADTQYF.

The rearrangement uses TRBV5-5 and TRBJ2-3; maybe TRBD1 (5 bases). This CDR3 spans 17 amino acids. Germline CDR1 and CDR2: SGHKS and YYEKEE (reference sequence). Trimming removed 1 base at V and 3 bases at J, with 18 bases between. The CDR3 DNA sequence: TGTGCCAGCAGCTTGTTGGATCCCTGGCAGGGAACAGATACGCAGTATTTT. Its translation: CASSLLDPWQGTDTQYF.